This TCR beta chain emerged from a study of T cell changes during pregnancy in multiple sclerosis. The germline V gene encodes CDR1 KGHSH and CDR2 LQKENI. This CDR3 is 14 amino acids long. The V end was cut by 5 bases, the J end by 3 bases, with 11 bases between. TCRdb's copy holds only in-frame clones and misses some; the assay was immunoSEQ multiplex PCR. The sample contains just under 70,000 clones, under 95% of which appear only once. The sequencing here drew on peripheral blood, taken in the second trimester of pregnancy. The rearrangement joins TRBV18 to TRBJ1-5; D uncertain. This receptor was taken from a female donor with multiple sclerosis, enrolled in a pregnancy study. The CDR3 is CASSWLQDNQPQHF. The DNA for the CDR3 is TGTGCCAGCTCATGGCTTCAGGACAATCAGCCCCAGCATTTT.